This entry describes one T cell receptor beta chain. What this receptor recognizes is not known. Base qualities are not recorded, but no much larger clone differs from it by a single base. The immunoSEQ Assay, a bias-controlled multiplex PCR, was used to amplify TCRbeta CDR3 regions from genomic DNA. The authors processed their data as follows. The number of nucleated cells in each sample was estimated by amplification of reference gene primers within the assay. To quantify the absolute abundance of each unique TCRbeta CDR3 rearrangement, sequence reads were collapsed and filtered. For each sample, productive Simpson clonality was calculated as the square root of Simpson's diversity index over productive rearrangements. Imported from immuneACCESS, the table was reduced by TCRdb to in-frame sequences with V and J called. These copies leave out some clones; in studies compared against another copy, an unresolved V gene accounts for under half, and the cause of the remainder is not known. The V and J calls and clone size were taken over from that table, and D and trimming were inferred from the DNA. The sample data list about 70,000 clones, and approximately 90% of these were observed just once. The top ten constitute 2.5% to 3% of the sample.

The data stem from a study of blood T cell repertoires in COVID-19 (dated by TCRdb to 2019 to 2021). Study-wide context: Collaborator samples came from the United States, Italy and Spain and covered acute and convalescent phases of COVID-19. The prospective study material was composed of cDNA or gDNA derived from T cells, B-cell-depleted T cells, or PBMCs. Deeply sampled blood TCRbeta repertoires from subjects exposed to, actively infected with, or recovered from COVID-19 were included in the dataset. A freely available public database, intended as a resource for researchers studying the immune response to SARS-CoV-2, is where the repertoires were released. Samples were obtained from the ongoing ImmuneRACE study (first 160 participants) and from some 1,200 subjects provided by 6 global collaborators. The sample metadata nearly always contained a de-identified subject ID, COVID-19 status, age in years and sex. Where available, HLA class I and class II types were obtained from metadata supplied by the sample provider rather than from assay-based typing. Broader findings and caveats from the paper: How much clinical and demographic metadata was included differed by source and by participant, and the metadata was provided uncurated.

Including the terminal cysteine and phenylalanine, the CDR3 comprises 13 residues. Only CDR3 DNA is held: 39 bases, read in frame from base 1. For this chain, trimming is 5 bases at the V end and 4 bases at the J end, and the number of junction bases without a gene match is 3. From a lookup of the germline V gene, CDR1 and CDR2 are KGHSH and LQKENI. At one collaborating source in Seattle, patients were enrolled during active infection and were followed longitudinally through the course of disease. Each collaborating institution followed its own protocols to collect whole blood in K2EDTA tubes. For TCRbeta analysis, collaborators shipped samples in one of three forms: frozen whole blood, isolated PBMCs, or DNA extracted from either of those sample types.

Sequenced sample: peripheral blood. The clonotype originates from a man aged 45 to 65 with COVID-19, enrolled during active disease. The chain is made from TRBV18 and TRBJ1-2, with 8 bases in between that match TRBD1. The CDR3 region reads CASSSGQGYGYTF. The sequenced DNA is TGTGCCAGCTCATCTGGACAGGGCTATGGCTACACCTTC.